This is a list of T cell receptor beta chains from one sample in a study of T cell responses to AZD1222 COVID-19 vaccine. The assay was immunoSEQ multiplex PCR, and TCRdb's table has in-frame clones only and misses some. The data contain more than 140,000 clones, around 91% of them singletons. The sequences come from peripheral blood, collected on day 0 of AZD1222 vaccination. All receptors derive from an adult in good health. The CDR3 runs from the conserved cysteine through the conserved F or W. A D gene is named only where the DNA matches it firmly. The size field is filled for only some rows; it gives once, few, many or a size class.

clone size	V gene	D gene	J gene	CDR3 DNA	CDR3 protein
.	TRBV10-3	.	TRBJ2-3	TGTGCCATCATGGAAGATACGCAGTATTTT	CAIMEDTQYF
.	TRBV27	.	TRBJ2-7	TGTGCCAGCAGCCTTACTTTGAGCTCCTACGAGCAGTACTTC	CASSLTLSSYEQYF
.	TRBV27	.	TRBJ2-2	TGTGCCAGCAGAAGTTGGGGGACCGGGGAGCTGTTTTTT	CASRSWGTGELFF
.	TRBV4-2	.	TRBJ1-3	TGTGCCAGCAGCCAAGAGATGACGTTCTCTGGAAACACCATATATTTT	CASSQEMTFSGNTIYF
.	TRBV6-5	.	TRBJ1-1	TGTGCCAGCAGTCCTGGCGGGACAGAAGCTTTCTTT	CASSPGGTEAFF
.	TRBV19	TRBD1	TRBJ2-1	TGTGCCAGTAGTATCGGACAGGGGATTTCCTCGTACAATGAGCAGTTCTTC	CASSIGQGISSYNEQFF
.	TRBV5-6	TRBD1	TRBJ1-2	TGTGCCAGCAGCCCCGGGACAGGGGTCTATGGCTACACCTTC	CASSPGTGVYGYTF
.	TRBV9	.	TRBJ2-3	TGTGCCAGCAGCGTAGCCATCCCTGATACGCAGTATTTT	CASSVAIPDTQYF
.	TRBV3-1/TRBV3-2	.	TRBJ1-3	TGTGCCAGCAGCCAGGGCTACGTATTTTACAGGGAGAGGGACTCTGGAAACACCATATATTTT	CASSQGYVFYRERDSGNTIYF
.	TRBV4-3	.	TRBJ1-6	TGCGCCAGCAGCCAAGATTATTCCAATTCACCCCTCCACTTT	CASSQDYSNSPLHF
.	TRBV28	.	TRBJ1-1	TGTGCCAGCAGTTTGGACGGACCCCAGGGGTACACTGAAGCTTTCTTT	CASSLDGPQGYTEAFF
.	TRBV4-2	TRBD1	TRBJ1-5	TGTGCCAGCAGCCCCCAGGACAGGGAAAATCAGCCCCAGCATTTT	CASSPQDRENQPQHF
.	TRBV7-2	.	TRBJ2-2	TGTGCCAGCAGCTTAAGTCTCCGGGGAGCTGTTTTT	CASSLSLRGAVF
.	TRBV6-2/TRBV6-3	TRBD1	TRBJ1-2	TGTGCCAGCAGTTACTCGAGCACAGGGGGACAGCCTAACTATGGCTACACCTTC	CASSYSSTGGQPNYGYTF
.	TRBV18	.	TRBJ1-2	TGTGCCAGCTCACTAGTGCTCGGGACTAAGGCCTTC	CASSLVLGTKAF
.	TRBV3-1/TRBV3-2	.	TRBJ2-5	TGTGCCAGCAGCCAAGCCCGGGGATCGGGAGAGACCCAGTACTTC	CASSQARGSGETQYF
.	TRBV11-2	TRBD1	TRBJ2-3	TGTGCCAGCAGCGTCGACAGGGCCACAGATACGCAGTATTTT	CASSVDRATDTQYF
once	TRBV28	TRBD2	TRBJ2-5	TGTGCCAGCAGTCGATATGGACTAGCGGGAGGGCCAGAGACCCAGTACTTC	CASSRYGLAGGPETQYF
.	TRBV12-3/TRBV12-4	.	TRBJ2-2	TGTGCCAGCAGTTCGGGACGAACCGGGGAGCTGTTTTTT	CASSSGRTGELFF
.	TRBV3-1/TRBV3-2	.	TRBJ1-1	TGTGCCAGCAGCCTAATAGAAAACACTGAAGCTTTCTTT	CASSLIENTEAFF
.	TRBV9	TRBD1	TRBJ1-1	TGTGCCAGCAGCGTAGATTGGCAGGGGGCTGAGATGGCTTTCTTT	CASSVDWQGAEMAFF
.	TRBV15	.	TRBJ2-1	TGTGCCACCAGCAGAGAAGCTAGCCTTTACAATGAGCAGTTCTTC	CATSREASLYNEQFF
.	TRBV7-9	TRBD1	TRBJ2-2	TGTGCCAGCAGCATGCCCTCGGACAGGACGTTGAGACCCGGGGAGCTGTTTTTT	CASSMPSDRTLRPGELFF
.	TRBV24-1	TRBD2	TRBJ2-7	TGTGCCACCAGTGAGATAGCGGGAGGGGGCCACGAGCAGTACTTC	CATSEIAGGGHEQYF
.	TRBV4-2	.	TRBJ1-2	TGTGCCAGCAGCCAAGAAATTCGAGACTATGGCTACACCTTC	CASSQEIRDYGYTF
.	TRBV5-5	.	TRBJ2-3	TGTGCCAGTACCCTGAAGCGCACAGATACGCAGTATTTT	CASTLKRTDTQYF
.	TRBV6-5	.	TRBJ1-2	TGTGCCAGCAGTTACTCGTTTAGGCAGAACTATGGCTACACCTTC	CASSYSFRQNYGYTF
.	TRBV12-3/TRBV12-4	.	TRBJ1-1	TGTGCCAGCAGTTTAAACCGCGAAGCTTTCTTT	CASSLNREAFF
.	TRBV28	.	TRBJ2-6	TGTGCCAGCAGATCCCTACCCAGCTCTGGGGCCAACGTCCTGACTTTC	CASRSLPSSGANVLTF
.	TRBV10-3	.	TRBJ1-1	TGTGCCATCAGTGAGCAACTTAACACTGAAGCTTTCTTT	CAISEQLNTEAFF
.	TRBV28	.	TRBJ2-5	TGTGCCAGCAGTCCCCTAACTGCGATAGGAGAGACCCAGTACTTC	CASSPLTAIGETQYF
.	TRBV5-6	TRBD1	TRBJ1-6	TGTGCCAGCAGCTTACAGGGGGCAGGGGCACCCCTCCACTTT	CASSLQGAGAPLHF
.	TRBV5-6	TRBD2	TRBJ2-2	TGTGCCAGCAGCTGGCGGGGGACCACGAGAACCGGGGAGCTGTTTTTT	CASSWRGTTRTGELFF
.	TRBV6-5	.	TRBJ2-7	TGTGCCAGCAGTTACGAAGGCAGGGGCGACGAGCAGTACTTC	CASSYEGRGDEQYF
.	TRBV7-9	.	TRBJ2-6	TGTGCCAGCAGCGTCCCCGGGGTCAGTGGGGCCAACGTCCTGACTTTC	CASSVPGVSGANVLTF
.	TRBV13	TRBD2	TRBJ2-3	TGTGCCAGCAGGCCCGCTCTCGCTCTAGCGGGAGGACTCAGAACAGATACGCAGTATTTT	CASRPALALAGGLRTDTQYF
.	TRBV28	.	TRBJ1-1	TGTGCCAGCAGTTTTGGTAACACTGAAGCTTTCTTT	CASSFGNTEAFF
once	TRBV5-1	.	TRBJ1-3	TGCGCCAGCAGCTGGGGGGGTCAATCTGGAAACACCATATATTTT	CASSWGGQSGNTIYF
.	TRBV7-8	.	TRBJ1-4	TGTGCCAGCAGCCCCAGCGCTGGAAAACTGTTTTTT	CASSPSAGKLFF
.	TRBV7-3	.	TRBJ2-5	TGTGCCAGCAGCACCACAACCGGGGAGACCCAGTACTTC	CASSTTTGETQYF
.	TRBV4-1	TRBD1	TRBJ1-3	TGCGCCAGCAGCCAAGACGGGGGACAGCTCTCTGGAAACACCATATATTTT	CASSQDGGQLSGNTIYF
once	TRBV7-2	TRBD2	TRBJ2-7	TGTGCCAGCAGCTCATCGGGAGGGGACTACGAGCAGTACTTC	CASSSSGGDYEQYF
.	TRBV7-9	TRBD1	TRBJ2-7	TGTGCCAGCAGCTTACGGGACAGGGAACTCGAGCAGTACTTC	CASSLRDRELEQYF
once	TRBV27	TRBD1	TRBJ2-4	TGTGCCAGCAGTAAACGGGACAGCATAGCCAAAAACATTCAGTACTTC	CASSKRDSIAKNIQYF
.	TRBV19	.	TRBJ1-1	TGTGCCAGTAGGTCTGGGGTTAACAGGGCATTAGGCACTGAAGCTTTCTTT	CASRSGVNRALGTEAFF
.	TRBV7-2	.	TRBJ2-1	TGTGCCAGCAGCCCCCTAAGGGTTAGTTTGAGCAATGAGCAGTTCTTC	CASSPLRVSLSNEQFF
.	TRBV4-3	TRBD1	TRBJ2-5	TGCGCCAGCAGCCCCCCCGGACAGGGCGGTTCGGCAGAGACCCAGTACTTC	CASSPPGQGGSAETQYF
once	TRBV19	.	TRBJ1-5	TGTGCCAGTAGTCTTCCTGCCTGGCAGACCGTCCGTTCGGAGAGCAATCAGCCCCAGCATTTT	CASSLPAWQTVRSESNQPQHF
.	TRBV19	.	TRBJ1-1	TGTGCCAGTAACACAGGGCGGATATACATGAACACTGAAGCTTTCTTT	CASNTGRIYMNTEAFF
.	TRBV7-2	TRBD1	TRBJ1-2	TGTGCCAGCAGCTTTTCCTGGACAGGGGGTCTTCCTAACTATGGCTACACCTTC	CASSFSWTGGLPNYGYTF
.	TRBV7-8	TRBD2	TRBJ2-1	TGTGCCAGCAGCATAGGGACTAGCGGTAATGAGCAGTTCTTC	CASSIGTSGNEQFF
.	TRBV7-2	.	TRBJ2-7	TGTGCCAGCAGCTTAGCGGAAATATCCTACGAGCAGTACTTC	CASSLAEISYEQYF
few	TRBV6-9	TRBD2	TRBJ2-1	TGTGCCAGCAGCCCCGGGACAGGCTCCAACCCGGGACTAGCGGGGCACAATGAGCAGTTCTTC	CASSPGTGSNPGLAGHNEQFF
.	TRBV5-1	TRBD2	TRBJ2-4	TGCGCCAGCAGCTTGATAGAAGCGGGACTCATTCAGTACTTC	CASSLIEAGLIQYF
.	TRBV5-1	.	TRBJ2-3	TGCGCCAGCAGCTTGGGGCAGTCTAGCACAGATACGCAGTATTTT	CASSLGQSSTDTQYF
.	TRBV7-2	TRBD1	TRBJ1-5	TGTGCCAGCAGCTCCCAGGGGGCTAATCAGCCCCAGCATTTT	CASSSQGANQPQHF
.	TRBV24-1	TRBD1	TRBJ2-5	TGTGCCACCAGTGACCCCGCGACAGGGGGCGTAGAGACCCAGTACTTC	CATSDPATGGVETQYF